The 4 T cell receptor beta chains below all came from one sample that was sequenced in a study of cytomegalovirus exposure and HLA in healthy donors. Researchers ran the PCR with 60 Vbeta and 13 Jbeta primers. TCRdb keeps only in-frame clones here, not all; method: immunoSEQ multiplex PCR. This sample carries 150,000 or so clones, 77% of them seen once, and the ten largest clones take more than 4%. The sequenced material came from PBMCs. These receptors all stem from a male donor in good health and CMV-seropositive.

This clone showed up just a few times. This chain connects TRBV6-5 to TRBJ2-1; TRBD2 matches at 9 bases. CDR1 is MNHEY and CDR2 is SVGAGI in the germline V gene. The trim removed 2 bases at V and 4 bases at J, leaving 3 bases unmatched. The CDR3 totals 15 residues. CDR3 coding DNA: TGTGCCAGCAGTTACGCTAGCGGGGAGTACAATGAGCAGTTCTTC. The encoded protein is CASSYASGEYNEQFF.

The chain links TRBV7-3 to TRBJ2-5; 7 bases are a match to TRBD2. The CDR3 consists of 13 residues. Per the germline V gene, CDR1 is SGHTA and CDR2 is FQGTGA. V trimming: 5 bases; J trimming: 5 bases; junction bases outside the gene matches: 5. The CDR3 coding sequence is TGTGCCAGCAGCCCGACTAGCTCGGAGACCCAGTACTTC. Its protein is CASSPTSSETQYF.

This chain uses TRBV19 with TRBJ2-1; tentative D call: TRBD2 (5 bases). This CDR3 comprises 13 residues. V was cut by 7 bases and J by 8 bases, with 15 bases left in between. Germline CDR1 is LNHDA and CDR2 is SQIVND (reference sequence). The CDR3 here is CASTAPGIDEQFF. In DNA, the CDR3 is TGTGCCAGTACCGCCCCGGGGATCGATGAGCAGTTCTTC. The entire variable domain, with the rest obtained from reference TRBV19 and TRBJ2-1, is as follows: DGGITQSPKYLFRKEGQNVTLSCEQNLNHDAMYWYRQDPGQGLRLIYYSQIVNDFQKGDIAEGYSVSREKKESFPLTVTSAQKNPTAFYLCASTAPGIDEQFFGPGTRLTVL.

The gene calls are TRBV2 and TRBJ1-5, with 7 bases fitting TRBD1. V lost 5 bases to trimming and J lost 0 bases; unmatched junction nucleotides: 10. The germline V gene has CDR1 SNHLY and CDR2 FYNNEI. The CDR3 consists of 17 residues. The CDR3 region is CASSWDSEGFSNQPQHF. Here the CDR3 DNA reads TGTGCCAGCAGTTGGGACAGCGAGGGGTTTAGCAATCAGCCCCAGCATTTT.